Following are 12 T cell receptor beta chains from one sample sequenced in a study of T cells in Graves' hyperthyroidism and ophthalmopathy. RNA transcripts provided the source from which TCR beta CDR3 regions were amplified. With the HTBI primer set, the TCR CDR3 went through a first round of RT-PCR. TCRdb re-called the multiplex PCR reads through MiXCR, storing one row per CDR3 protein. The sample lists 450,000 to 700,000 distinct CDR3 sequences; about half were seen once. Sequences were obtained from peripheral blood or thyroid tissue (not recorded which). The origin of the receptors is an adult woman with Graves' disease, either hyperthyroidism or ophthalmopathy (not recorded which).

This clonotype was seen repeatedly, ten times or more. This chain joins TRBV20-1 and TRBJ1-4; D ambiguous. V was shortened by 0 bases and J by 7 bases, with 15 bases between the two germline ends. The length of the CDR3 is 15 residues. Germline V gene sequence: CDR1 DFQATT, CDR2 SNEGSKA (reference sequence). CDR3 in amino acids: CSARDWIGEGEKLFF. CDR3 coding DNA: TGCAGTGCTAGAGATTGGATCGGGGAAGGTGAAAAACTGTTTTTT.

The rearrangement links TRBV2 to TRBJ1-2; 9 positions agree with TRBD1. The CDR3 has 15 amino acids. V trimming: 1 base; J trimming: 7 bases; junction bases outside the gene matches: 7. Germline-derived CDR1 and CDR2 are SNHLY and FYNNEI. CDR3 amino acids: CASSEVDRGAGGYTF. The CDR3 DNA sequence: TGTGCCAGCAGTGAAGTGGACAGGGGAGCCGGTGGCTACACCTTC.

The J gene is TRBJ2-5, the V gene TRBV7-8; the D gene is possibly TRBD2 (6 bases). CDR1 SGHVS and CDR2 FQNEAQ come from the germline V gene. Trimming pared 5 bases from V and 5 bases from J, leaving 15 bases between. There are 14 residues in the CDR3. This CDR3 is CASSPRLEGETQYF. CDR3 in DNA: TGTGCCAGCAGCCCCCGACTAGAGGGCGAGACCCAGTACTTC. Variable domain in full (rest from reference TRBV7-8 and TRBJ2-5): GAGVSQSPRYKVAKRGQDVALRCDPISGHVSLFWYQQALGQGPEFLTYFQNEAQLDKSGLPSDRFFAERPEGSVSTLKIQRTQQEDSAVYLCASSPRLEGETQYFGPGTRLLVL.

The chain employs TRBV12-3 or TRBV12-4 and TRBJ1-1, with unresolved D. V dropped 3 bases and J dropped 3 bases, with 11 bases sitting between them. This CDR3 spans 14 amino acids. In DNA, the CDR3 is TGTGCCAGCAGTTTCGCGGGTTACGACACTGAAGCTTTCTTT. Translating gives CASSFAGYDTEAFF.

The sample holds a few counts of this clonotype. The gene calls are TRBV4-2 and TRBJ2-5; TRBD1 or TRBD2 may be the D gene (5 bases each). Trimming removed 4 bases from V and 5 bases from J, with 17 bases in between. The CDR3 runs to 15 residues. Germline V lookup: CDR1 LGHNA, CDR2 YNFKEQ. CDR3 nucleotides: TGTGCCAGCAGCCGTACAGGATCCGAGGGGGAGACCCAGTACTTC. As protein: CASSRTGSEGETQYF.

The chain links TRBV7-3 to TRBJ2-7; D is possibly TRBD1 or TRBD2 (5 bases each). The CDR3 sequence is 13 residues long. V gave up 6 bases and J gave up 0 bases, with 9 bases separating them. Germline V gene sequence: CDR1 SGHTA, CDR2 FQGTGA. As DNA, the CDR3 is TGTGCCAGCAGACAGGACTCCTCCTACGAGCAGTACTTC. It yields the protein CASRQDSSYEQYF.

In the case of this clonotype: The germline gene is not matched at one end of the junction; a read error may be the cause. This chain connects TRBV20-1 to TRBJ2-7; 9 positions agree with TRBD1. Germline CDR1 and CDR2: DFQATT and SNEGSKA (reference sequence). The CDR3 has 13 residues. This chain's CDR3 is CGAPGTGSYDQYF. The CDR3 DNA reads as TGCGGTGCTCCCGGGACAGGGTCCTACGATCAGTACTTC.

In regard to this clonotype: The CDR3 end shows no conserved phenylalanine or tryptophan, and so a read error is likely. It is unclear where the CDR3 begins or ends on the DNA, so no DNA is shown, and the CDR3 is as TCRdb lists it. The chain has TRBV5-1 and TRBJ2-7; the D segment call TRBD1 is taken from the table without a DNA check. Germline CDR1 SGHRS, CDR2 YFSETQ. 10 amino acids form the CDR3, both terminal residues included. The CDR3 here is CASSLDSQYY.

The V call is TRBV2, the J call TRBJ1-5; TRBD1 matches 9 bases. The CDR3 runs 15 residues. The germline V gene encodes CDR1 SNHLY and CDR2 FYNNEI. V was pared by 8 bases and J by 8 bases, with 13 bases of the junction left unmatched. The CDR3 sequence is CASLPAGTGNEPQHF. DNA for the CDR3: TGTGCCAGCCTACCCGCCGGGACAGGGAATGAGCCCCAGCATTTT.

This clonotype was counted at least ten times. CDR3 sequence (DNA): TGCGCCAGCAGCTTCCCAGGGAAAGCTTTCTTT. Amino acid sequence: CASSFPGKAFF. The rearrangement uses TRBV4-1 and TRBJ1-1; tentatively, D is TRBD1 (5 bases). Germline lookup yields CDR1 MGHRA and CDR2 YSYEKL. V lost 5 bases, J lost 9 bases, and 10 bases lay in between. The CDR3 has 11 amino acids.

The chain links TRBV20-1 to TRBJ2-7; either TRBD1 or TRBD2 may supply D (6 bases each). With 6 bases removed from V and 3 bases from J, the gap between germline ends came to 18 bases. This CDR3 is 14 amino acids long. CDR1 DFQATT and CDR2 SNEGSKA come from the germline V gene (reference sequence). CDR3 sequence (DNA): TGCAGTGCAGAGCAGGGGTTCGGGAGCTACGAGCAGTACTTC. This encodes CSAEQGFGSYEQYF.

On this clonotype itself: It may be a read error: a sequence one base away is much more abundant. The chain carries TRBV11-2 and TRBJ1-2; 10 bases match TRBD1. Germline loops: CDR1 SGHAT, CDR2 FQNNGV. The CDR3 runs to 17 residues. The ends lost 10 bases at V and 0 bases at J; junction bases unmatched: 14. As DNA, the CDR3 is TGTGCCAACAGTTACTCGGGACAGGGGCTGACTAACTATGGCTACACCTTC. This codes for CANSYSGQGLTNYGYTF.